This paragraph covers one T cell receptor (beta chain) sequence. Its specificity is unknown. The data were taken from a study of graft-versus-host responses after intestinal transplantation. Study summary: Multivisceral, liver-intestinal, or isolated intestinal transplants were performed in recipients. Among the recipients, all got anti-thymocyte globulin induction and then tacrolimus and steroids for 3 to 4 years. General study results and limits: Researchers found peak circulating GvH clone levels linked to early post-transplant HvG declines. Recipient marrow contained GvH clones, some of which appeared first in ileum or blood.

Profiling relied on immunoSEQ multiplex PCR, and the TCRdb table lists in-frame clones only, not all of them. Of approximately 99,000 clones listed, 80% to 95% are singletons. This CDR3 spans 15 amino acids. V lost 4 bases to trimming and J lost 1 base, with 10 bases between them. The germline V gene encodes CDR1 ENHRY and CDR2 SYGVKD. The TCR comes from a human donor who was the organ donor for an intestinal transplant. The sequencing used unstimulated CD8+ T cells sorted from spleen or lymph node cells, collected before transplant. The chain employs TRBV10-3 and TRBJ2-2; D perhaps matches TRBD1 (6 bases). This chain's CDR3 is CAISVWDMNTGELFF. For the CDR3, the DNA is TGTGCCATCAGTGTTTGGGACATGAACACCGGGGAGCTGTTTTTT.